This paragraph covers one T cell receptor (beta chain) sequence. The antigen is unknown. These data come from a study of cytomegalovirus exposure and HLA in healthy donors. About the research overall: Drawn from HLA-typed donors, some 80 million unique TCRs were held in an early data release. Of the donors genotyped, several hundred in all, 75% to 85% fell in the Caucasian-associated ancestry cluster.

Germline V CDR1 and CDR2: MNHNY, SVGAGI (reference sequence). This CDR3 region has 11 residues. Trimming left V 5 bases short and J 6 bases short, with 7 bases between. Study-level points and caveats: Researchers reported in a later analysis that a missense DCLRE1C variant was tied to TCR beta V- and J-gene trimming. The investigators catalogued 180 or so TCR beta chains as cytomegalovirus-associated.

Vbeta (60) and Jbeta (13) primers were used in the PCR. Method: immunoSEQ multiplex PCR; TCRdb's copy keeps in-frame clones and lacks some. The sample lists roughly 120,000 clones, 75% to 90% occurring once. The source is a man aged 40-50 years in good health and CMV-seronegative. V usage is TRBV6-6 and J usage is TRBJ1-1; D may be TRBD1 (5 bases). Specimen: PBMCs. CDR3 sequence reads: CASSKQAEAFF. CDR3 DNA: TGTGCCAGCAGTAAACAGGCTGAAGCTTTCTTT.